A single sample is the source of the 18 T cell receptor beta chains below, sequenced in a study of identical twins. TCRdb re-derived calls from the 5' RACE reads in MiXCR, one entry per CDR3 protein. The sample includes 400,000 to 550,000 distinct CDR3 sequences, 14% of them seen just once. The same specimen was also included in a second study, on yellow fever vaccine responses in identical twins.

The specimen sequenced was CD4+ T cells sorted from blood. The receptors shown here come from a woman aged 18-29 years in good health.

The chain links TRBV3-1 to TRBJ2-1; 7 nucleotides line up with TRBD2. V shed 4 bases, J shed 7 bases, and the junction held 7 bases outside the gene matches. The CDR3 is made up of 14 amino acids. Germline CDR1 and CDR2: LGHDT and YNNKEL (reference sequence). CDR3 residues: CASSLGGLVNEQFF. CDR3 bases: TGTGCCAGCAGCCTTGGCGGACTAGTGAATGAGCAGTTCTTC.

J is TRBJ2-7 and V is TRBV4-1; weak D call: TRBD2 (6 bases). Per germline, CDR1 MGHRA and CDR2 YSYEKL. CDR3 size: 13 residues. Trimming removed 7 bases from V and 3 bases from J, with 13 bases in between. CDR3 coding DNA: TGCGCCAGCATCCCGGGGGACCGCTACGAGCAGTACTTC. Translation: CASIPGDRYEQYF.

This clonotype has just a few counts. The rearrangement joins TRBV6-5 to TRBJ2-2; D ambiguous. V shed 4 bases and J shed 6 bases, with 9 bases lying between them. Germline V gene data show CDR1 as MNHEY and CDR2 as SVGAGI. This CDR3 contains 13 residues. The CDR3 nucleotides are TGTGCCAGCAGTTTCCAGTCCGCCGGGGAGCTGTTTTTT. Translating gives CASSFQSAGELFF.

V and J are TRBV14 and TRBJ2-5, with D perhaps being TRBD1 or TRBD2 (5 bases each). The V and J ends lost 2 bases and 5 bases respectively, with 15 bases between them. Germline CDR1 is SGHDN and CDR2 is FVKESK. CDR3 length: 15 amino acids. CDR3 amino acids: CASSQLRSGTETQYF. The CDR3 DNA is TGTGCCAGCAGCCAATTGCGGTCAGGGACGGAGACCCAGTACTTC.

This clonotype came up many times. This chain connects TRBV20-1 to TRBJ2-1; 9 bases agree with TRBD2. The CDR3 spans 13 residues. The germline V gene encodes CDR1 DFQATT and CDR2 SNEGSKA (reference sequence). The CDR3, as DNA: TGCAGCGGACATAGCGGGAGTGGCGATGAGCAGTTCTTC. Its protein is CSGHSGSGDEQFF.

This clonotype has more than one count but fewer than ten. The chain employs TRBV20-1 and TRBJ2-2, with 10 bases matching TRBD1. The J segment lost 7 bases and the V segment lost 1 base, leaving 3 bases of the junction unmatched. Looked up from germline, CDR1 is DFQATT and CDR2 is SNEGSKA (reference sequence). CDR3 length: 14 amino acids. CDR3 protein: CSARGQGADGELFF. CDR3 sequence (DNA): TGCAGTGCTAGAGGACAGGGGGCCGACGGGGAGCTGTTTTTT.

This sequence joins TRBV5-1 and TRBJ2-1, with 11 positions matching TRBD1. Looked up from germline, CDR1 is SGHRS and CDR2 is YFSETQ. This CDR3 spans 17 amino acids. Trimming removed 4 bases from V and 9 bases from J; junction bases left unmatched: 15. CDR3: CASSPGQGAQGKSEQFF. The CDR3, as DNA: TGCGCCAGCAGCCCTGGACAGGGGGCACAAGGGAAGAGTGAGCAGTTCTTC.

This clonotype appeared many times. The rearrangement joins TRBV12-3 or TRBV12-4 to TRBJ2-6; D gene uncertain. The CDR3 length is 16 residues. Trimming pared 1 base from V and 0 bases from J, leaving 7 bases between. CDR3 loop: CASSLVGSSGANVLTF. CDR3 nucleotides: TGTGCCAGCAGTTTAGTTGGCTCCTCTGGGGCCAACGTCCTGACTTTC.

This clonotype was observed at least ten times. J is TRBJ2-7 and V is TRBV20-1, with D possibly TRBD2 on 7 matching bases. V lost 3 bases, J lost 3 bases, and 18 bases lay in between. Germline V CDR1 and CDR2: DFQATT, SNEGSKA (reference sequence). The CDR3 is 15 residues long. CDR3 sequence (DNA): TGCAGTGCTAGCCCCCTACGGGGGGCTGTCTACGAGCAGTACTTC. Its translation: CSASPLRGAVYEQYF.

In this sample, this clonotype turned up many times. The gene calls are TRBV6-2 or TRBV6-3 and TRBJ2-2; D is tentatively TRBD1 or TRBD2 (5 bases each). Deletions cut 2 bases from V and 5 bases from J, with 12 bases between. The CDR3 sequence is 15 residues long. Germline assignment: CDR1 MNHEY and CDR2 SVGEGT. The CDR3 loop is CASSYEGRLTGELFF. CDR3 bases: TGTGCCAGCAGTTACGAGGGACGTCTAACCGGGGAGCTGTTTTTT.

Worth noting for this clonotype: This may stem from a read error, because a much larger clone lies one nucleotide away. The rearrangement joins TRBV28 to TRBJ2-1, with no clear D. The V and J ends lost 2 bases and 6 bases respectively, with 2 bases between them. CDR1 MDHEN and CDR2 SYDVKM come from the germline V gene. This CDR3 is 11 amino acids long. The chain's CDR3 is CASSLINEQFF. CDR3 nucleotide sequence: TGTGCCAGCAGTTTAATCAATGAGCAGTTCTTC. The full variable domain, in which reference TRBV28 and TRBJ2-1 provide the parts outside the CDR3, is DVKVTQSSRYLVKRTGEKVFLECVQDMDHENMFWYRQDPGLGLRLIYFSYDVKMKEKGDIPEGYSVSREKKERFSLILESASTNQTSMYLCASSLINEQFFGPGTRLTVL.

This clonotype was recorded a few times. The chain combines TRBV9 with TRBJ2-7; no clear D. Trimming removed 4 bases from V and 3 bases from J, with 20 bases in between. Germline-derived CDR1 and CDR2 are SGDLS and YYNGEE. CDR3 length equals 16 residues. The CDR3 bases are TGTGCCAGCAGCTCCCCAGGTTCAGCTTCTCGCTACGAGCAGTACTTC. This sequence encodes CASSSPGSASRYEQYF.

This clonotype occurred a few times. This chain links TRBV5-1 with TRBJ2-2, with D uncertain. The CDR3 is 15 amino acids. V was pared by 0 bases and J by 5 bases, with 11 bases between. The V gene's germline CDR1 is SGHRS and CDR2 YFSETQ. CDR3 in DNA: TGCGCCAGCAGCTTGGAGGGATTTCGGACCGGGGAGCTGTTTTTT. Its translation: CASSLEGFRTGELFF.

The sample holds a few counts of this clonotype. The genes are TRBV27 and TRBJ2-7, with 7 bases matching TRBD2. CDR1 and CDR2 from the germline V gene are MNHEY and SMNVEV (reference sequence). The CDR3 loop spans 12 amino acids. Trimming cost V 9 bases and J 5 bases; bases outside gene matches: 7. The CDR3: CASGDYRNEQYF. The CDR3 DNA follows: TGTGCCAGTGGGGACTACAGAAACGAGCAGTACTTC.

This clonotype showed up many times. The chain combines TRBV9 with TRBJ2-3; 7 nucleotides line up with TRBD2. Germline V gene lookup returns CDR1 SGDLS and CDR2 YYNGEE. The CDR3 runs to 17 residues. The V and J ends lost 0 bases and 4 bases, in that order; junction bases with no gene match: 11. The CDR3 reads CASSVEAGVELADTQYF. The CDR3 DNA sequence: TGTGCCAGCAGCGTAGAGGCGGGAGTGGAATTAGCAGATACGCAGTATTTT.

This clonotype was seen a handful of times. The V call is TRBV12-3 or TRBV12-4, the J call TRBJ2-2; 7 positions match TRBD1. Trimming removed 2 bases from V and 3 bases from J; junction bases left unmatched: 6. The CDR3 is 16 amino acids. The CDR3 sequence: CASSLSAGGHTGELFF. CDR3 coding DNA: TGTGCCAGCAGTTTATCCGCAGGGGGACACACCGGGGAGCTGTTTTTT.

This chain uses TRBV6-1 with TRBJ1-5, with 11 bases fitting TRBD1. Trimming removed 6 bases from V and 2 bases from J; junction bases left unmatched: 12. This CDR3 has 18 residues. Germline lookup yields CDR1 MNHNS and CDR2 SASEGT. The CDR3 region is CASRPGQGANPGNQPQHF. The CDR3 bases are TGTGCCAGCAGGCCCGGACAGGGGGCCAATCCCGGCAATCAGCCCCAGCATTTT.

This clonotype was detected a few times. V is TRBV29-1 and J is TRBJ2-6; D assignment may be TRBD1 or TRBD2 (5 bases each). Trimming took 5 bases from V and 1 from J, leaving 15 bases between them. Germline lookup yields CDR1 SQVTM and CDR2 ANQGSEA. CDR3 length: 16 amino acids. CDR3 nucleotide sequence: TGCAGCGTTCACTCCGGGGCAGTTTCTGGGGCCAACGTCCTGACTTTC. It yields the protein CSVHSGAVSGANVLTF.